The rows below give T cell receptor beta chains drawn from one sample of a study of T-cell memory formation after mild COVID-19. Each CDR3 protein is one row after TCRdb ran MiXCR on the 5' RACE reads. Here the sample spans roughly 180,000 distinct CDR3 sequences, roughly 12% being singletons. The sequenced sample consisted of PBMCs or a T cell subset sorted from them (not recorded which). These receptors came from a man between 18 and 29 years old who had mild COVID-19 (a few samples of this study predate the infection). Cell type and time point are not known. Both conserved end residues are part of each CDR3. The D gene is left open where the match is weak. A clone size is listed for some rows: how often the clone was seen (once, few, many), or a class if it is expanded.

V,D,size,J,DNA,CDR3
TRBV15,-,-,TRBJ1-1,TGTGCCACCAGCAGGGGAACAGGGAGAGGGGATCAAGCTTTCTTT,CATSRGTGRGDQAFF
TRBV5-5,-,-,TRBJ2-6,TGTGCCAGCAGCTTGGAAGGAGTCAGGGCTGGGGCCAACGTCCTGACTTTC,CASSLEGVRAGANVLTF
TRBV5-1,-,few,TRBJ2-5,TGCGCCAGCAGCTTGGGACGGTCCCAAGAGACCCAGTACTTC,CASSLGRSQETQYF
TRBV12-3/TRBV12-4,-,-,TRBJ2-5,TGTGCCAGCAGAGCCGGGACAACTAAAGAGACCCAGTACTTC,CASRAGTTKETQYF
TRBV4-1,TRBD1,-,TRBJ2-1,TGCGCCAGCAGCCAAGATCAGTACAGGGGGCCTTTCTTC,CASSQDQYRGPFF
TRBV5-5,-,few,TRBJ1-1,TGTGCCAGCAGGGTCGGAGCGAACACTGAAGCTTTCTTT,CASRVGANTEAFF
TRBV2,TRBD2,few,TRBJ2-3,TGTGCCAGCAGTGAATTAGTAGCGGGGACAGATACGCAGTATTTT,CASSELVAGTDTQYF
TRBV12-3/TRBV12-4,TRBD1,few,TRBJ2-6,TGTGCCAGCAGTCTGACAGGGGGAATAGGTGGGGCCAACGTCCTGACTTTC,CASSLTGGIGGANVLTF
TRBV7-2,TRBD2,many,TRBJ2-1,TGTGCCAGCAGTTTCGGACTAGCGGGGGGGAATGAGCAGTTCTTC,CASSFGLAGGNEQFF
TRBV7-9,-,few,TRBJ2-7,TGTGCCAGCATCCCCGGTGGGGGAGTGGGGGAGCAGTACTTC,CASIPGGGVGEQYF
TRBV2,-,-,TRBJ2-6,TGTGCCAGCACTTTCGTCAGGCTCTCTGGGGCCAACGTCCTGACTTTC,CASTFVRLSGANVLTF
TRBV18,-,-,TRBJ2-2,TGTGCCAGCTCACCGAACGTAGGCGGGAACACCGGGGAGCTGTTTTTT,CASSPNVGGNTGELFF
TRBV7-2,-,many,TRBJ1-2,TGTGCCAGCAGCTTACGCATAACTAACTATGGCTACACCTTC,CASSLRITNYGYTF
TRBV9,-,-,TRBJ1-1,TGTGCCAGCAGCGTATTAACGACGGGCACTGAAGCTTTCTTT,CASSVLTTGTEAFF
TRBV28,-,-,TRBJ1-2,TGTGCCAGCAGTTTCGGATATCAATGGGGCTACACCTTC,CASSFGYQWGYTF
TRBV3-1,-,-,TRBJ2-2,TGTGCCAGCAGCCAAGGGCCGGGGCTCGGGGAGCTGTTTTTT,CASSQGPGLGELFF
TRBV4-2,TRBD2,-,TRBJ2-1,TGTGCCAGCAGCCGGTGGACTAGCGGGGGGGCCCCAAAATCGGATGAGCAGTTCTTC,CASSRWTSGGAPKSDEQFF
TRBV7-7,-,-,TRBJ1-4,TGTGCTAGCAGCTTCGGGCCCTCCGCAAAACTGTTTTTT,CASSFGPSAKLFF
TRBV3-1,TRBD1,many,TRBJ1-3,TGTGCCAGCAGCCCGGGACAGGGAAACACCATATATTTT,CASSPGQGNTIYF
TRBV5-1,-,few,TRBJ1-3,TGCGCCAGCAGCGCGGAAACCTCTGGAAACACCATATATTTT,CASSAETSGNTIYF
TRBV7-3,TRBD1,few,TRBJ1-2,TGTGCCAGCAGCCCCGGGACAGGGCACCATGGCTACACCTTC,CASSPGTGHHGYTF
TRBV29-1,TRBD1,-,TRBJ1-1,TGCAGCGTTGAAGAGGGACAGGCGAACACTGAAGCTTTCTTT,CSVEEGQANTEAFF
TRBV5-1,TRBD1,-,TRBJ2-3,TGCGCCAGCAGTGACAGGACAGGGCGCACAGATACGCAGTATTTT,CASSDRTGRTDTQYF
TRBV20-1,-,many,TRBJ1-6,TGCAGTGCCCGACACGGCTATAATTCACCCCTCCACTTT,CSARHGYNSPLHF
TRBV5-1,TRBD1,-,TRBJ1-1,TGCGCCAGCAGTAGGGGGACAGGGGAAGGCACTGAAGCTTTCTTT,CASSRGTGEGTEAFF
TRBV5-4,TRBD1,many,TRBJ2-3,TGTGCCAGCAGCCGAGGGGGCGAGACAGATACGCAGTATTTT,CASSRGGETDTQYF
TRBV5-5,-,-,TRBJ1-1,TGTGCCAGCAGCTTGCACGGGAGTCTTACTACTGAAGCTTTCTTT,CASSLHGSLTTEAFF
TRBV6-5,TRBD2,-,TRBJ2-5,TGTGCCAGCAGTTACAGGCGGGGGAAAGAGACCCAGTACTTC,CASSYRRGKETQYF
TRBV10-3,TRBD1,few,TRBJ2-5,TGTGCCACCATGGACAGGGTGGGGCGAGAGACCCAGTACTTC,CATMDRVGRETQYF
TRBV24-1,-,-,TRBJ1-2,TGTGCCACCAGTGCCGAGAAGAGCTATGGCTACACCTTC,CATSAEKSYGYTF
TRBV7-2,TRBD1,few,TRBJ2-5,TGTGCCAGCAGCCGGGACAGGGGGCCTTCGGAGACCCAGTACTTC,CASSRDRGPSETQYF
TRBV3-1,-,few,TRBJ2-3,TGTGCCAGCAGCAGAGGGGGGGATACGCAGTATTTT,CASSRGGDTQYF
TRBV11-2,-,-,TRBJ1-2,TGTGCCAGCAGCTCCAGGACTGGCTACACCTTC,CASSSRTGYTF
TRBV29-1,-,-,TRBJ2-5,TGCAGCGTTTTGGGCGGCCTTCACCAAGAGACCCAGTACTTC,CSVLGGLHQETQYF
TRBV6-5,-,-,TRBJ2-2,TGTGCCACCCGTTCCGAATACACAACCGGGGAGCTGTTTTTT,CATRSEYTTGELFF
TRBV20-1,-,many,TRBJ2-3,TGCAGCGGAGGTGAACCTGGGGCGGATACGCAGTATTTT,CSGGEPGADTQYF
TRBV5-6,TRBD2,few,TRBJ2-1,TGTGCCAGCAGCCCCTCGGGGGGACCCTACAATGAGCAGTTCTTC,CASSPSGGPYNEQFF
TRBV12-3/TRBV12-4,-,few,TRBJ1-6,TGTGCCAGCATCAGCTCAGCAGGGTTCCCCATTAATTCACCCCTCCACTTT,CASISSAGFPINSPLHF
TRBV9,-,-,TRBJ1-6,TGTGCCAGCAGCGTAGAGCCGGGGGCTATTAGTTCACCCCTCCACTTT,CASSVEPGAISSPLHF